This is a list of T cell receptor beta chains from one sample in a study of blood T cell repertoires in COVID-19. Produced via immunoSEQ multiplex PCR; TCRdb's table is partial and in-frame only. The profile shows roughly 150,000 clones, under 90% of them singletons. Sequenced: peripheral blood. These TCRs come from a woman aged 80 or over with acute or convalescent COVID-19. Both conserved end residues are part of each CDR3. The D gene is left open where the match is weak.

CDR3aa: CASSPKKGTGLTEAFF
d_gene: TRBD1
j_gene: TRBJ1-1
v_gene: TRBV7-9

CDR3aa: CASSVADYPPSDTQYF
d_gene: .
j_gene: TRBJ2-3
v_gene: TRBV9

CDR3aa: CASRIRGLIGGYTF
d_gene: TRBD1
j_gene: TRBJ1-2
v_gene: TRBV6-5

CDR3aa: CASSVAETGVNTEAFF
d_gene: TRBD1
j_gene: TRBJ1-1
v_gene: TRBV9

CDR3aa: CASSQDSGGWRDRGADTQYF
d_gene: TRBD1
j_gene: TRBJ2-3
v_gene: TRBV14

CDR3aa: CASSLATGGSYEQYF
d_gene: TRBD1
j_gene: TRBJ2-7
v_gene: TRBV7-8

CDR3aa: CASSLWASGTTTGELFF
d_gene: TRBD2
j_gene: TRBJ2-2
v_gene: TRBV28

CDR3aa: CASSQEGLAGFQYF
d_gene: TRBD2
j_gene: TRBJ2-4
v_gene: TRBV4-2

CDR3aa: CASSSDTGYEQYF
d_gene: .
j_gene: TRBJ2-7
v_gene: TRBV5-4

CDR3aa: CASSARLAGGHEQFF
d_gene: TRBD2
j_gene: TRBJ2-1
v_gene: TRBV11-1

CDR3aa: CASSQDRTSGGNQETQYF
d_gene: TRBD2
j_gene: TRBJ2-5
v_gene: TRBV4-3

CDR3aa: CASSLSGRSPYNEQFF
d_gene: TRBD2
j_gene: TRBJ2-1
v_gene: TRBV2

CDR3aa: CASSPGRGVTALHF
d_gene: TRBD1
j_gene: TRBJ1-6
v_gene: TRBV28

CDR3aa: CASSIGFWVASGGALHF
d_gene: .
j_gene: TRBJ1-6
v_gene: TRBV19

CDR3aa: CASTGQGLNTGELFF
d_gene: TRBD1
j_gene: TRBJ2-2
v_gene: TRBV2

CDR3aa: CSAGGDAGQPQHF
d_gene: .
j_gene: TRBJ1-5
v_gene: TRBV27

CDR3aa: CASSVRDISYEQYF
d_gene: .
j_gene: TRBJ2-7
v_gene: TRBV9